This entry describes one TCR beta chain. Its specificity is unknown. Only in-frame clones appear in the TCRdb table, and some are missing; sequencing was by immunoSEQ multiplex PCR. The table has some 150,000 clones, roughly 84% seen once. These data come from a study of T cell responses to AZD1222 COVID-19 vaccine. Whole-study findings and limits: Repertoires were collected only later (after the peak T cell response had occurred). Elevations in Spike-specific TCR breadth and depth followed administration of two AZD1222 doses.

V was shortened by 5 bases and J by 2 bases, with 21 bases between the two germline ends. The CDR3 length is 17 residues. CDR1 and CDR2 from the germline V gene are SGHAT and FQNNGV. This sequence was found in an adult who received the AZD1222 COVID-19 vaccine. The genes are TRBV11-2 and TRBJ1-2; TRBD1 is a possible D gene (6 bases). Sequenced here: peripheral blood, sampled 28 days after the second AZD1222 dose. The CDR3 sequence is CASSPGRGGYENYGYTF. DNA for the CDR3: TGTGCCAGCAGCCCAGGGAGGGGGGGATATGAGAACTATGGCTACACCTTC.